The present T cell receptor beta chain was sequenced within a study of PD-1 blockade in mismatch repair-deficient tumors. The assay was immunoSEQ multiplex PCR, and TCRdb's table has in-frame clones only and misses some. The sample holds 56,000 or so clones, 78% seen once. J lost 7 bases, V lost 5 bases, and 3 bases had no gene match. The CDR3 has 12 amino acids. Germline CDR1 MNHEY, CDR2 SMNVEV (reference sequence). As concerns this clone: What it binds is not known.

All patients were mismatch repair deficient, assessed by either PCR or immunohistochemistry. TCR sequencing covered a few patients who responded to pembrolizumab. Study results and caveats: Tumor-resident clones, often undetectable pretreatment in blood, expanded then contracted after pembrolizumab.

Sequenced material: peripheral blood, taken 4 weeks after starting pembrolizumab. The sequence came from an adult with mismatch repair-deficient cancer. The V and J genes are TRBV27 and TRBJ2-7, with 9 nucleotides matching TRBD1. The DNA of the CDR3 is TGTGCCAGCAGTACAGGGGGCCAAGAGCAGTACTTC. Protein product: CASSTGGQEQYF.